This T cell receptor beta chain stems from a study of beta chain features in type 1 diabetes. The study, taken as a whole, reports: Individuals with type 1 diabetes displayed fewer insertions and more deletions at VDJ junctions.

About 100 mL of blood, on average, came from one heparinised draw per donor. Purity above 95% was achieved in all sorted populations. Isolated RNA was reverse transcribed in full, so expressed TCRB transcripts were sequenced. Clones were sequenced by immunoSEQ multiplex PCR, and TCRdb holds only the in-frame ones, with some missing. The repertoire holds almost 350,000 clones, with about 20% as singletons. A note on this clone: Its specificity is not known.

V was cut by 4 bases and J by 7 bases, with 8 bases left in between. CDR1 and CDR2 (germline): SGHNT, YYREEE (reference sequence). This CDR3 region has 11 residues. This chain connects TRBV5-4 to TRBJ1-2, with D hard to call. The specimen was naive CD4+ T cells from blood. This receptor was obtained from a woman between 18 and 29 years old in good health. CDR3 nucleotides: TGTGCCAGCAGCGCAGGTCTTGGCTACACCTTC. Protein: CASSAGLGYTF.